The TCR beta chain described here comes from a study of early T cells in non-severe SARS-CoV-2 infection. Overall study: Sequenced material consisted of bulk RNA (from unsorted whole blood), and chains were unpaired. Findings of the study overall: Matching against VDJdb likely underestimated virus-specific expansions, favoring anti-spike CD8.

Trimming at V came to 4 bases and at J to 4 bases, leaving 7 bases not matched to a gene. The CDR3 covers 16 residues. Per germline, CDR1 LGHNA and CDR2 YSLEER. This clonotype came up many times. Its antigen is unidentified. Each cDNA molecule carried a unique molecular identifier. TCRdb analysed the 5' RACE reads with MiXCR anew, one entry per CDR3 protein. The data contain 40,000 to 60,000 distinct CDR3 sequences, 6.5% of them singletons. The material sequenced was whole blood, taken at baseline. The sequence was obtained from an adult who was a healthcare worker with PCR-confirmed SARS-CoV-2 infection or an uninfected control (not recorded which). The chain combines TRBV4-3 with TRBJ2-6, with 7 nucleotides matching TRBD2. The chain's CDR3 is CASSPIGGTGANVLTF. For the CDR3, the DNA is TGCGCCAGCAGCCCAATCGGGGGGACCGGGGCCAACGTCCTGACTTTC.